This entry lists 10 T cell receptor beta chains sequenced from one sample in a study of T cell responses to AZD1222 COVID-19 vaccine. Assay used: immunoSEQ multiplex PCR; TCRdb lists only in-frame clones, some missing. Here the sample spans some 150,000 clones, about 92% being singletons. Sequencing was performed on peripheral blood, taken 28 days after the second AZD1222 dose. The receptors come from an adult who received the AZD1222 COVID-19 vaccine.

The J gene is TRBJ2-1, the V gene TRBV9; 7 positions match TRBD2. The V gene end was trimmed by 3 bases and the J gene end by 3 bases; junction bases not matched to a gene: 9. CDR1 SGDLS and CDR2 YYNGEE come from the germline V gene. This CDR3 is 16 amino acids long. CDR3 in DNA: TGTGCCAGCAGCGCTGGGGGGGTCCCCGGCTACAATGAGCAGTTCTTC. This encodes CASSAGGVPGYNEQFF.

The J gene is TRBJ1-2, the V gene TRBV6-5; 7 nucleotides agree with TRBD1. The CDR3 length is 15 residues. Germline V lookup: CDR1 MNHEY, CDR2 SVGAGI. Trimming at V came to 4 bases and at J to 6 bases, leaving 11 bases not matched to a gene. The CDR3, as DNA: TGTGCCAGCAGTTCGGGACAGTCGGGCAAACATGGCTACACCTTC. This translates into CASSSGQSGKHGYTF.

CDR3 amino acids: CASSFSYNEQFF. The CDR3 DNA reads TGCGCCAGCAGCTTCTCCTACAATGAGCAGTTCTTC. The chain links TRBV5-1 to TRBJ2-1; unclear D gene. This CDR3 has 12 residues. The germline CDR1 and CDR2 sequences are SGHRS and YFSETQ. Trimming took 2 bases from V and 0 from J, leaving 0 bases between them.

The rearrangement uses TRBV30 and TRBJ2-7; 8 bases align to TRBD1. Germline loops: CDR1 GTSNPN, CDR2 SVGIG (reference sequence). With 2 bases clipped from V and 2 bases from J, the junction kept 8 bases outside the gene matches. This CDR3 region has 15 residues. CDR3 coding DNA: TGTGCCTGGAGTCCGGGGACAGGACTGACCTACGAGCAGTACTTC. It is translated as CAWSPGTGLTYEQYF.

The CDR3 DNA sequence: TGTGCCAGCAGCAAAGTTTGGGTTTTCATGAACACTGAAGCTTTCTTT. Translated, it gives CASSKVWVFMNTEAFF. This chain connects TRBV21-1 to TRBJ1-1. TRBV21-1 is termed a pseudogene. The CDR3 loop spans 16 amino acids.

Here the CDR3 DNA reads TGTGCCAGCAGTTTATCGGGGGGGCCAGGAAACACCATATATTTT. Protein: CASSLSGGPGNTIYF. The rearrangement links TRBV27 to TRBJ1-3; D might be TRBD1 (6 bases). V lost 0 bases and J 4 bases, leaving 10 bases between the germline ends. This CDR3 has 15 amino acids. The germline V gene encodes CDR1 MNHEY and CDR2 SMNVEV (reference sequence).

CDR3: CASRTALLGLYEQYF. The CDR3 DNA sequence: TGTGCCAGTCGGACAGCCCTCTTGGGGCTATACGAGCAGTACTTC. The chain employs TRBV19 and TRBJ2-7; D might be TRBD1 (6 bases). Germline V gene data show CDR1 as LNHDA and CDR2 as SQIVND (reference sequence). The V gene lost 8 bases and the J gene lost 4 bases, with 21 bases spanning the gap. CDR3 length: 15 amino acids.

V usage is TRBV21-1 and J usage is TRBJ2-5; no check of the table's D call, TRBD2, against the DNA was made. TRBV21-1 constitutes a pseudogene. The CDR3 consists of 16 residues. The DNA for the CDR3 is TGTGCCAGCAGCACCCGGAATAGCGGGAATGTGGAGACCCAGTACTTC. Protein sequence: CASSTRNSGNVETQYF.

This clone appeared a few times. The J gene is TRBJ2-5, the V gene TRBV28; perhaps D is TRBD1 or TRBD2 (5 bases each). Trimming shortened V by 3 bases and J by 7 bases, and 18 bases separated the two germline ends. The CDR3 contains 15 residues. Germline-derived CDR1 and CDR2 are MDHEN and SYDVKM. In nucleotides, the CDR3 is TGTGCCAGCAGTTTTACCCTGACCCTTGGGGGGACCCAGTACTTC. Its translation is CASSFTLTLGGTQYF.

This rearrangement joins TRBV23-1 to TRBJ2-1, with D perhaps matching TRBD2 (5 bases). TRBV23-1 is an ORF; its function is uncertain. The CDR3 totals 16 residues. V was trimmed by 5 bases and J by 3 bases, leaving 17 bases between them. CDR3 loop: CASSGRAAESYNEQFF. The CDR3 coding sequence is TGCGCCAGCAGTGGGCGGGCAGCGGAAAGCTACAATGAGCAGTTCTTC.